This T cell receptor (beta chain) was profiled in a study of regulatory T cells in long-lasting Graves disease (dated by TCRdb to the early 2020s). For the study in its entirety: Antithyroid drugs had been taken for less than 3 months by newly diagnosed Graves' disease patients. TCR sequencing covered some 13 persistent and roughly 20 newly diagnosed Graves' disease patients, some 33 samples in total. The study took place in China and was registered as a clinical trial. Peripheral blood TCR sequencing and RNA sequencing compared persistent Graves' disease patients with newly diagnosed Graves' disease patients. Paper-wide results and their limitations: Compared with newly diagnosed patients, persistent Graves' disease patients had lower TCR Shannon entropy and fewer highly expanded clones, which suggests clonal expansion. Persistent disease showed preferential use of TRBV28, TRBJ1-2 and TRBJ2-5, whereas newly diagnosed disease favored TRBV20-1 and TRBJ2-1. As a limitation, the authors acknowledged that the small sample size may reduce accuracy. A larger number of public clonotypes was shared among persistent patients (fewer than 3,000) than among newly diagnosed patients (approximately 930). Sequencing and analysis were restricted to the TCR beta chain. The study examined only peripheral blood because the primary lesion, thyroid tissue, could not be accessed.

CDR1 and CDR2 (SGHRS, YFSETQ) derive from the germline V gene. The germline V and J ends show losses of 0 bases and 4 bases respectively, and no gene match explains 13 bases of the junction. Including the terminal cysteine and phenylalanine, the CDR3 comprises 18 residues. Only the CDR3 DNA stays, 54 bases, in frame from base 1. The protocol used for the library was multiplex PCR. Sequencing used an Illumina HiSeq 4000. iRepertoire HTBI primers and Arm-PCR amplification of CDR3 regions were used to construct TCR beta libraries. Gel purification was performed on PCR products prior to sequencing. Per the original workflow: A total of fewer than 70 TRBV and 14 TRBJ segments were identified across samples and were used for gene usage analysis of CDR3 amino acid clonotypes. COPE and FqMerger were used to merge filtered high-quality paired reads into contigs. Contigs were aligned with BLAST to IMGT TRBV, TRBD and TRBJ reference genes, and CDR3 was defined per IMGT. Clonotypes above 0.1% frequency were classified as highly expanded clones. Repertoire diversity was measured by Shannon entropy, and V-J evenness by the Gini coefficient. Clonotypes shared by more than one individual were considered public. Using fastp trimming at Q25 and MiXCR clonotype assembly, TCRdb reanalyzed the public sequencing data and kept in-frame beta chains. Each CDR3 protein appears once, grouped with its most common genes and DNA. It is TCRdb's table, rather than the study itself, that gives the V and J calls and clone size. The sample yields about 500,000 distinct CDR3 sequences; roughly 15% were counted once. Jointly, the top ten make up 12% of the sample.

Comment on this clonotype: Its antigen is not yet known. There are no base qualities to consult, and no much larger clone falls within one base.

The sample's time point label is to be understood as: newly diagnosed GD, antithyroid drugs for less than 3 months. RNA was extracted from PBMCs in TRIzol for both TCR sequencing and RNA sequencing. The diagnosis of Graves' disease followed American Thyroid Association guidelines. Patients for the study were recruited at an endocrinology department in Xi'an, China. Each patient gave approximately 10 milliliters of peripheral blood, collected in an EDTA anticoagulant tube. Ficoll Paque Plus density gradient separation was used to isolate PBMCs, and no further T cell sorting was performed. An Agilent 2100 Bioanalyzer and agarose gel were used to assess RNA quality, and a NanoDrop 2000 was used to measure RNA concentration. These same data were also listed under a study on T cells in Graves' hyperthyroidism and ophthalmopathy. The second paper further reports: Stable Graves' hyperthyroidism was defined as no progression to ophthalmopathy during 18 months of follow-up. Hyperthyroidism patients were newly diagnosed, with disease duration under 2 months, and aged 18 to 65 years. The study excluded patients with uncontrolled infections, other autoimmune diseases, pregnancy or lactation. Diagnoses relied on clinical symptoms, serum thyroxine and TRAb, thyroid ultrasound and orbital computed tomography. For the first round of RT-PCR on the TCR CDR3, the HTBI primer set was used together with the Qiagen OneStep RT-PCR kit. Most expanded thyroid clonotypes (frequency above 0.001) were also detected in blood, suggesting blood repertoires may reflect thyroid immune responses. A 13 V-J signature model separated ophthalmopathy from stable hyperthyroidism, with around 90% sensitivity and 81.08% specificity in cross-validation and 80%/75% in testing. During validation, the model predicted progression to ophthalmopathy a median of approximately 6 months ahead of onset, with more than 55% sensitivity and 72% to 80% specificity. To identify distinguishing TCR V-J signatures, a discovery cohort of around 100 patients was used, comprising 40 to 45 with Graves' ophthalmopathy and about 59 with stable Graves' hyperthyroidism. Prospective prediction of ophthalmopathy was tested in an independent validation cohort of 18 to 20 hyperthyroidism patients and 15 to 17 patients who later progressed to ophthalmopathy. The roughly 94 discovery patients were randomly divided into training and test sets at a 7:3 ratio. In roughly six Graves' hyperthyroidism patients, the study also compared T-cell repertoires from thyroid tissue with T-cell repertoires from blood. Following sampling, methimazole starting at 30 mg daily was given to hyperthyroidism patients, and high-dose intravenous methylprednisolone was given to ophthalmopathy patients. A second multiplex PCR round built the libraries, followed by size selection and purification. Paired-end sequencing of the libraries was performed with 100 bp reads on an Illumina HiSeq2000. SOAPnuke was used to process the raw data, throwing out any read that contained adapters or uncalled bases, had a mean Phred below 15, or lacked an exact constant-primer or identifier match. High-quality paired reads were merged with COPE v1.2.5, and unique nucleotide sequences were defined as clonotypes. MiTCR v1.1 was used to align clonotypes to the IMGT TRBV, TRBD and TRBJ reference segments. The analysis included only V-J combinations with a frequency above 0.0001, which together covered roughly 99% of the repertoires. A TCS score was defined as the ratio of F50 (clonal expansion) to E x V (chaos), with BLOSUM62-based TCRdist applied between CDR3 peptides within each V-J. Welch's t-statistics and random forest reduced around 520 V-J features to roughly 13, which were used in a naive Bayes classifier (R e1071). Sample size was not statistically predetermined, and blinding of investigators to group allocation was not performed. The paper describes TCR Vbeta CDR3 sequencing of 135 peripheral blood samples, made up of 43 ophthalmopathy patients, roughly 75 hyperthyroidism patients and roughly 17 progressor patients.

The sequences come from peripheral blood mononuclear cells (PBMCs), collected at new diagnosis, from a patient treated with antithyroid drugs. The receptor was derived from a man aged 35 to 55 with Graves disease. Donor details come from another sample of the same person, matched by shared clones. The rearranged chain carries TRBV5-1 and TRBJ2-3; 8 bases in the junction line up with TRBD2. At the DNA level, the sequence is TGCGCCAGCAGCTTGGAAACCGCTCGCGCGGGAGGCCCAGATACGCAGTATTTT. It is translated as CASSLETARAGGPDTQYF.